This note documents a single T cell receptor (beta chain) sequence. The sample originates from a study of blood T cell repertoires in COVID-19. Turning to the study itself: Material from acute and convalescent COVID-19 was sourced from the United States, Italy and Spain.

Participants were aged roughly 18 to 90 years, lived in 24 US areas, and enrolled virtually. In assigning cohorts, the study relied on participant-reported clinical history. Donors in Cohort 3 counted as recovered after two negative PCRs, clearance, or symptom resolution. Germline CDR1 is SGHAT and CDR2 is FQNNGV. V was pared by 6 bases and J by 2 bases, with 8 bases of the junction left unmatched. The CDR3 totals 15 residues. This table comes from immunoSEQ multiplex PCR, and its TCRdb copy is limited to in-frame clones, with some not included. Of under 500,000 clones listed, 85% to 90% are singletons.

The chain has TRBV11-2 and TRBJ2-5, with 8 positions matching TRBD1. Sequenced: PBMCs or T cells enriched from blood (not recorded which). This TCR came from a man aged 30 to 45 who had recovered from COVID-19. The CDR3 DNA is TGTGCCAGCAGTTTCAGAGGGGACAGGCAAGAGACCCAGTACTTC. This gives the protein CASSFRGDRQETQYF.